This T cell receptor beta chain was identified in a study of blood T cell repertoires in COVID-19. Overall study context: COVID-19 samples, acute and convalescent, were from the United States, Italy and Spain.

Original methodology: Reference gene primer amplification in the assay estimated nucleated cell counts. Sequencing used immunoSEQ multiplex PCR; TCRdb keeps in-frame clones, though not all of them. The DNA was the basis for D and trimming; V, J and clone size are from that table. The sample has roughly 150,000 clones; more than 80% are singletons. What was sequenced was peripheral blood. The clonotype was recovered from a man aged 60 to 75 with acute or convalescent COVID-19.

The CDR3 here is CASSLGGTSTDTQYF. The CDR3 nucleotides are TGTGCCAGCAGCTTAGGGGGGACTAGCACAGATACGCAGTATTTT. The chain joins TRBV7-9 to TRBJ2-3; possible D gene TRBD2, 6 bases. The germline V gene has CDR1 SEHNR and CDR2 FQNEAQ (reference sequence). The CDR3 totals 15 residues. Trimming took 1 base from V and 0 from J, leaving 8 bases between them.